This TCR beta chain came from a study of shared clonotypes between healthy human individuals. Sequencing was performed with immunoSEQ multiplex PCR; in TCRdb, only in-frame clones are kept and a portion is missing. Of roughly 2 million clones listed, 85% to 95% are singletons. Note on this clone: Its specificity is unknown. At the DNA level, this CDR3 is encoded by other sequences in the same sample as well.

General study points: Clonotype sharing among donors was expected to depend on sequencing depth.

The CDR3 consists of 14 residues. Trimming took 4 bases from V and 3 from J, leaving 12 bases between them. The germline gives CDR1 SGHRS, CDR2 YFSETQ. The chain recombines TRBV5-1 with TRBJ2-3; D ambiguous. The receptor's source is a man aged 18 to 30 in good health. The sample was naive CD4+ T cells sorted from blood. Subset denoted: CD45RA+ positively selected. As DNA, the CDR3 is TGCGCCAGCAGCCCTGACCCACGAACAGATACGCAGTATTTT. Translated: CASSPDPRTDTQYF.